This T cell receptor beta chain was obtained from a study of T cells in Graves' hyperthyroidism and ophthalmopathy. Study-wide results and limits: Ophthalmopathy was distinguished from stable hyperthyroidism by 13 V-J signatures.

This clonotype came up many times. Its antigen is unknown. The CDR3 sequence is 16 residues long. Trimming took 2 bases from V and 4 from J, leaving 18 bases between them. The cohort's ophthalmopathy patients, a group with duration under 3 months, had a Clinical Activity Score of at least 3 and a NOSPECS grade of at least 4. Uncontrolled infection, other autoimmune disease, pregnancy or lactation disqualified patients from enrolment. Amplification of TCR beta CDR3 regions used RNA as the template. The TCR CDR3 first-round RT-PCR relied on the HTBI primer set. TCRdb reanalysed the multiplex PCR reads using MiXCR and keeps one entry per CDR3 protein. The data hold fewer than 450,000 distinct CDR3 sequences, with about 14% observed a single time.

This chain joins TRBV12-3 or TRBV12-4 and TRBJ2-7, with D tentatively TRBD1 (5 bases). The clonotype originates from a man in his fifties with Graves' ophthalmopathy. Sequencing was carried out using blood. CDR3 bases: TGTGCCAGCAGTTTATCTTCCCCAACAGGTTCGTACGAGCAGTACTTC. Translating gives CASSLSSPTGSYEQYF.